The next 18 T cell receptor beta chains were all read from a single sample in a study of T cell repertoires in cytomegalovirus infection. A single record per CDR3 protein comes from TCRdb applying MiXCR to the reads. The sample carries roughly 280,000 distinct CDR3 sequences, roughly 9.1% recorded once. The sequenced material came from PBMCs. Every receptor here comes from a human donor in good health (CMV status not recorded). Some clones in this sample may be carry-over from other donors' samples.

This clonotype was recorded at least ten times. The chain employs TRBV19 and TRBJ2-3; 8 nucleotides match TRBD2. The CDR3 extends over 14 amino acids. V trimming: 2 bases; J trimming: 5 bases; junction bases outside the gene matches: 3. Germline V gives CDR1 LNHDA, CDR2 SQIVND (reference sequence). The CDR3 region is CASSIRLAGDTQYF. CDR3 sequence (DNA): TGTGCCAGTAGTATAAGGCTAGCGGGAGATACGCAGTATTTT.

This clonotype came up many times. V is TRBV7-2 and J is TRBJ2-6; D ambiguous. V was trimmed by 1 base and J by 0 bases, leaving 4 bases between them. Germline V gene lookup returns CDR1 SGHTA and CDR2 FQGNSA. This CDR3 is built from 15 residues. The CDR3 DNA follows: TGTGCCAGCAGCTTAGAGATCTCTGGGGCCAACGTCCTGACTTTC. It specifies CASSLEISGANVLTF.

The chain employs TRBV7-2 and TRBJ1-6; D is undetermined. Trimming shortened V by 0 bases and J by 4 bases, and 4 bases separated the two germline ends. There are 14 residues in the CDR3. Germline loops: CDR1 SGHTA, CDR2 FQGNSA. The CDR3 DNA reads TGTGCCAGCAGCTTAGCTGGGTATAATTCACCCCTCCACTTT. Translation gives CASSLAGYNSPLHF.

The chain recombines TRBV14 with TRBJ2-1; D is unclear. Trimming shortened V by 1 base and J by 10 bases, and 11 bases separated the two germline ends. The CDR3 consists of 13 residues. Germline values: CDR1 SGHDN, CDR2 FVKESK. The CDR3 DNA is TGTGCCAGCAGCCAAGGGTTGGGGATCGAGCAGTTCTTC. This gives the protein CASSQGLGIEQFF.

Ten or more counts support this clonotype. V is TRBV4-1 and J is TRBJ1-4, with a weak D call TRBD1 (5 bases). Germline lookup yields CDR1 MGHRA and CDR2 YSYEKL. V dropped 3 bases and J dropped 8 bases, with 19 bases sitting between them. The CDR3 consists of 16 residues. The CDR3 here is CASSHEGRAGEEKLFF. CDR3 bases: TGCGCCAGCAGCCACGAGGGGCGGGCCGGGGAGGAAAAACTGTTTTTT.

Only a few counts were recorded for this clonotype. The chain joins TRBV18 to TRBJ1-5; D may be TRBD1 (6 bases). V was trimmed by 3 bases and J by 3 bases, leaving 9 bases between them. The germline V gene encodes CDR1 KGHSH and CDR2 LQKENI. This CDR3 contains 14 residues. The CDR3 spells CASSPGQNNQPQHF. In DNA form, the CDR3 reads TGTGCCAGCTCACCCGGACAGAACAATCAGCCCCAGCATTTT.

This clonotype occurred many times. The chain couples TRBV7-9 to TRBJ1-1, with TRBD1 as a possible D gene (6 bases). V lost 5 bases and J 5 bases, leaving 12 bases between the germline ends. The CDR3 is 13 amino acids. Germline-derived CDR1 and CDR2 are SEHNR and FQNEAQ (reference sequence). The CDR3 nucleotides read TGTGCCAGCAGCAGATCAGGGGAAACTGAAGCTTTCTTT. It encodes CASSRSGETEAFF.

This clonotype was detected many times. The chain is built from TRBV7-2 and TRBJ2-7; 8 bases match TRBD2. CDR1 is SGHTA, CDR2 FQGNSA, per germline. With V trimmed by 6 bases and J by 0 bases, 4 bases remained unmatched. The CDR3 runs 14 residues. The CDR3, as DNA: TGTGCCAGCAGACTAGCGGATAGCTCCTACGAGCAGTACTTC. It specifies CASRLADSSYEQYF.

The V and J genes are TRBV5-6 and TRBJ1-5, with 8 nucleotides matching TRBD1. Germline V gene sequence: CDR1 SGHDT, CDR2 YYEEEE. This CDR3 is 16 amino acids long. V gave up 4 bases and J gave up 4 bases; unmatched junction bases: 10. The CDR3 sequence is CASSPRGTGENQPQHF. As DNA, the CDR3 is TGTGCCAGCAGCCCGAGGGGGACAGGCGAAAATCAGCCCCAGCATTTT.

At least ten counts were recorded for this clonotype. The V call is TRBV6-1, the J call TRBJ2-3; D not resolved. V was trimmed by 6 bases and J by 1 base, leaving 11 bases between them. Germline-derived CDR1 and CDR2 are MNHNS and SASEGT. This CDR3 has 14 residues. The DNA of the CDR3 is TGTGCCAGCAGCTCGGGCATCGGCACAGATACGCAGTATTTT. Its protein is CASSSGIGTDTQYF.

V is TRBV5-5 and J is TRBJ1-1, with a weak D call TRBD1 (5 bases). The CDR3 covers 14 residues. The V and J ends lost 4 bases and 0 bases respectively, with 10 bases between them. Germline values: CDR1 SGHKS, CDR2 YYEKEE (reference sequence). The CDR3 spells CASSGGLLNTEAFF. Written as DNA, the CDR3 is TGTGCCAGCAGCGGGGGACTTCTGAACACTGAAGCTTTCTTT.

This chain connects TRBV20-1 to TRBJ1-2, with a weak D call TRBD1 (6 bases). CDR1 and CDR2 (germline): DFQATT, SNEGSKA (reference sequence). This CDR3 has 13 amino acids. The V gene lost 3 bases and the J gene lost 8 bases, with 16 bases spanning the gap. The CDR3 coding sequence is TGCAGTGCTAGCGTCACAGGGCAGTCGGGCTACACCTTC. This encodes CSASVTGQSGYTF.

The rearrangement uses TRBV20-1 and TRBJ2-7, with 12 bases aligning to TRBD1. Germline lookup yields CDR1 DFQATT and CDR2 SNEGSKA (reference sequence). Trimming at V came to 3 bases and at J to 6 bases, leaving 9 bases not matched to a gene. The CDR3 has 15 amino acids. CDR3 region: CSARGRDRGRPEQYF. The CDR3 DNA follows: TGCAGTGCTAGGGGCCGGGACAGGGGGCGTCCCGAGCAGTACTTC.

CDR3 protein: CASRAGVTRQNTEAFF. The CDR3, as DNA: TGTGCCAGCCGTGCTGGCGTCACAAGACAGAACACTGAAGCTTTCTTT. This chain links TRBV6-2 or TRBV6-3 with TRBJ1-1; D is ambiguous. CDR3 size: 16 residues. Germline loops: CDR1 MNHEY, CDR2 SVGEGT. The V gene lost 8 bases and the J gene lost 1 base, with 20 bases spanning the gap.

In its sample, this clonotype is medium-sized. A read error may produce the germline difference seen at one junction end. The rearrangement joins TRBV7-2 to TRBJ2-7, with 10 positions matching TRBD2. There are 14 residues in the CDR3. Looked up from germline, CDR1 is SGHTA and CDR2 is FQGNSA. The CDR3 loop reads CASTPGLAPQEPNF. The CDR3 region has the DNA TGTGCCAGCACCCCGGGACTAGCGCCGCAGGAACCCAATTTC.

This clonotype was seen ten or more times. Here the CDR3 reads CASSTDRTTEAFF. The CDR3 coding sequence is TGTGCCAGCAGCACGGACAGGACGACTGAAGCTTTCTTT. V gene TRBV7-6 combines with J gene TRBJ1-1, with 7 bases identical to TRBD1. There are 13 residues in the CDR3. The V and J ends lost 5 bases and 5 bases, in that order; junction bases with no gene match: 5. The V gene's germline CDR1 is SGHVS and CDR2 FNYEAQ.

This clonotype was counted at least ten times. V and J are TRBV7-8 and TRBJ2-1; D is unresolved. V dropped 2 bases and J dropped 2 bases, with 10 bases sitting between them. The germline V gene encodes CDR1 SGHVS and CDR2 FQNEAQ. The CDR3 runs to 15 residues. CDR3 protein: CASSLNRVAYNEQFF. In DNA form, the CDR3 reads TGTGCCAGCAGCTTAAATCGGGTCGCCTACAATGAGCAGTTCTTC.

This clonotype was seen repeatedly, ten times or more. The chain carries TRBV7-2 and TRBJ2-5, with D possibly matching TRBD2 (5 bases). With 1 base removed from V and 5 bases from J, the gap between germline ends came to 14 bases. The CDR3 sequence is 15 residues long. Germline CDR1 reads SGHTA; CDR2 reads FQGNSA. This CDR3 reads CASSLVRGTRETQYF. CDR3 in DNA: TGTGCCAGCAGCTTAGTACGGGGTACCCGGGAGACCCAGTACTTC.